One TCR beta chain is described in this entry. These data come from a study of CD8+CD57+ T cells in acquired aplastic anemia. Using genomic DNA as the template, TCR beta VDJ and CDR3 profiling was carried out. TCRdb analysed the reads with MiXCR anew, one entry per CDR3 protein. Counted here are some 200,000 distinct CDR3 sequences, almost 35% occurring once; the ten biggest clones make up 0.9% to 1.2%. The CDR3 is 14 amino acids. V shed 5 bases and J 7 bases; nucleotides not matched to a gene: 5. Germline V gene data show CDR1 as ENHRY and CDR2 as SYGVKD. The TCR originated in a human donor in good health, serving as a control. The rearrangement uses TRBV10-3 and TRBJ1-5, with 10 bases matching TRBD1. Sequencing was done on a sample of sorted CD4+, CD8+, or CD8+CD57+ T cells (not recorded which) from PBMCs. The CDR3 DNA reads TGTGCCATCAGTCTTGGACAGGGGGAACAGCCCCAGCATTTT. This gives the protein CAISLGQGEQPQHF.